A selection of T cell receptor beta chains follows, all from one sample in a study of T cells in Graves' hyperthyroidism and ophthalmopathy. TCRdb re-derived calls from the multiplex PCR reads in MiXCR, one entry per CDR3 protein. The sample carries hundreds of thousands of distinct CDR3 sequences, 13% to 15% recorded once. Material for sequencing was blood. These receptors were collected from a woman aged 18-29 years with Graves' hyperthyroidism. Each CDR3 is given with its conserved first and last residue. Fields, in order: J gene, V gene, clone size, CDR3 length, D gene, CDR3 DNA, CDR3 protein. D genes are given only for firm matches. A row's size may be missing; if present it is once, few, many or a size class.

J gene: TRBJ2-5; V gene: TRBV12-5; clone size: -; CDR3 length: 17; D gene: TRBD2; CDR3 DNA: TGTGCTAGTGGTTTGGGACCGTTAGCTAGCGGGAGAGAGACCCAGTACTTC; CDR3 protein: CASGLGPLASGRETQYF
J gene: TRBJ2-5; V gene: TRBV6-1; clone size: few; CDR3 length: 14; D gene: TRBD2; CDR3 DNA: TGTGCCAGCAGAAAGCGGGAGGGAGATGGGACCCAGTACTTC; CDR3 protein: CASRKREGDGTQYF
J gene: TRBJ1-1; V gene: TRBV6-5; clone size: few; CDR3 length: 13; D gene: -; CDR3 DNA: TGTGCCAGCAGTTACCCGGGGCTGACTGAAGCTTTCTTT; CDR3 protein: CASSYPGLTEAFF
J gene: TRBJ1-4; V gene: TRBV28; clone size: -; CDR3 length: 16; D gene: TRBD1; CDR3 DNA: TGTGCCAGCAGTTTAAGGGGGACAGGGGGCCGAGAAAAACTGTTTTTT; CDR3 protein: CASSLRGTGGREKLFF
J gene: TRBJ1-5; V gene: TRBV6-1; clone size: -; CDR3 length: 14; D gene: -; CDR3 DNA: TGTGCCAGCAGCGCAGGGAATGGCAATCGGCCCCAGCATTTT; CDR3 protein: CASSAGNGNRPQHF
J gene: TRBJ2-5; V gene: TRBV11-1; clone size: many; CDR3 length: 15; D gene: TRBD1; CDR3 DNA: TGTGCCAGCAGCCTGGGACAGGGGGAGCAAGAGACCCAGTACTTC; CDR3 protein: CASSLGQGEQETQYF
J gene: TRBJ1-1; V gene: TRBV10-3; clone size: many; CDR3 length: 15; D gene: TRBD1; CDR3 DNA: TGTGCCATCAGTGCGTTACAGGGGGCAAACACTGAAGCTTTCTTT; CDR3 protein: CAISALQGANTEAFF
J gene: TRBJ2-1; V gene: TRBV11-3; clone size: many; CDR3 length: 15; D gene: TRBD2; CDR3 DNA: TGTGCCAGCAGCTCTCCTAGCGGGAGCTTAGGTGAGCAGTTCTTC; CDR3 protein: CASSSPSGSLGEQFF
J gene: TRBJ2-1; V gene: TRBV28; clone size: many; CDR3 length: 15; D gene: TRBD1; CDR3 DNA: TGTGCCAGCACCTCAGGCGGGACAGGCAAAAATGAGCAGTTCTTC; CDR3 protein: CASTSGGTGKNEQFF
J gene: TRBJ1-6; V gene: TRBV5-1; clone size: -; CDR3 length: 15; D gene: TRBD1; CDR3 DNA: TGCGCCAGCAGCTTGATGGGACAGGCCTCCTCACCCCTCCACTTT; CDR3 protein: CASSLMGQASSPLHF
J gene: TRBJ1-2; V gene: TRBV20-1; clone size: many; CDR3 length: 13; D gene: -; CDR3 DNA: TGCAGTGCCCGGACAACCCATAGTTATGGCTACACCTTC; CDR3 protein: CSARTTHSYGYTF
J gene: TRBJ1-3; V gene: TRBV12-3/TRBV12-4; clone size: many; CDR3 length: 14; D gene: -; CDR3 DNA: TGTGCCAGCAGCAGATCACCCTCTGGAAACACCATATATTTT; CDR3 protein: CASSRSPSGNTIYF
J gene: TRBJ2-5; V gene: TRBV7-8; clone size: -; CDR3 length: 14; D gene: -; CDR3 DNA: TGTGCCAGCAGTGCCGACAGTGGCCAAGAGACCCAGTACTTC; CDR3 protein: CASSADSGQETQYF
J gene: TRBJ2-7; V gene: TRBV12-3/TRBV12-4; clone size: many; CDR3 length: 15; D gene: -; CDR3 DNA: TGTGCCAGCAGGACCCCCGGGACCCCCTCCTACGAGCAGTACTTC; CDR3 protein: CASRTPGTPSYEQYF
J gene: TRBJ2-6; V gene: TRBV7-3; clone size: -; CDR3 length: 15; D gene: -; CDR3 DNA: TGTGCCAGCAGCTTAAACAGGGCTGGGGCCAACGTCCTGACTTTC; CDR3 protein: CASSLNRAGANVLTF
J gene: TRBJ2-1; V gene: TRBV20-1; clone size: -; CDR3 length: 16; D gene: -; CDR3 DNA: TGCAGTGCTAGAGACCGTTCGGGCGGTACTGAAGGTGAGCAGTTCTTC; CDR3 protein: CSARDRSGGTEGEQFF
J gene: TRBJ1-1; V gene: TRBV20-1; clone size: -; CDR3 length: 15; D gene: -; CDR3 DNA: TGCAGTGCTAGAGATACGGACAGATGGCTCACTGAAGCTTTCTTT; CDR3 protein: CSARDTDRWLTEAFF
J gene: TRBJ2-6; V gene: TRBV28; clone size: -; CDR3 length: 15; D gene: -; CDR3 DNA: TGTGCCAGCAGTCTCGCAGACAGATTGGCCAACGTCCTGACTTTC; CDR3 protein: CASSLADRLANVLTF
J gene: TRBJ1-6; V gene: TRBV27; clone size: -; CDR3 length: 15; D gene: -; CDR3 DNA: TGTGCCAGCAGTTTAATTCAGGGGACGAATTCACCCCTCCACTTT; CDR3 protein: CASSLIQGTNSPLHF
J gene: TRBJ1-4; V gene: TRBV6-6; clone size: -; CDR3 length: 13; D gene: -; CDR3 DNA: TGTGCCAGCAGTTACAGGTCTAATGAAAAACTGTTTTTT; CDR3 protein: CASSYRSNEKLFF
J gene: TRBJ1-2; V gene: TRBV20-1; clone size: few; CDR3 length: 9; D gene: -; CDR3 DNA: TGCAGTGCTCGCAGTGCCTACACCTTC; CDR3 protein: CSARSAYTF
J gene: TRBJ1-1; V gene: TRBV5-1; clone size: many; CDR3 length: 14; D gene: -; CDR3 DNA: TGCGCCAGCAGCTGGGGGGGTCTGAACACTGAAGCTTTCTTT; CDR3 protein: CASSWGGLNTEAFF
J gene: TRBJ1-2; V gene: TRBV2; clone size: many; CDR3 length: 14; D gene: -; CDR3 DNA: TGTGCCAGCACTCCCGGGACACAGAACTATGGCTACACCTTC; CDR3 protein: CASTPGTQNYGYTF
J gene: TRBJ2-7; V gene: TRBV12-3/TRBV12-4; clone size: -; CDR3 length: 15; D gene: TRBD2; CDR3 DNA: TGTGCCAGCAGCCCCCCTAGCGGGAACACCTACGAGCAGTACTTC; CDR3 protein: CASSPPSGNTYEQYF
J gene: TRBJ2-2; V gene: TRBV18; clone size: few; CDR3 length: 16; D gene: -; CDR3 DNA: TGTGCCAGCTCGAATCAGGGGCCTTCGAACACCGGGGAGCTGTTTTTT; CDR3 protein: CASSNQGPSNTGELFF
J gene: TRBJ2-1; V gene: TRBV6-1; clone size: few; CDR3 length: 15; D gene: -; CDR3 DNA: TGTGCCAGCAGAACGAGTACAAGCTCCTACAATGAGCAGTTCTTC; CDR3 protein: CASRTSTSSYNEQFF
J gene: TRBJ2-7; V gene: TRBV18; clone size: few; CDR3 length: 16; D gene: -; CDR3 DNA: TGTGCCAGCTCACCACAAGCCAGGTCCTCAGGATACGAGCAGTACTTC; CDR3 protein: CASSPQARSSGYEQYF
J gene: TRBJ1-1; V gene: TRBV4-3; clone size: many; CDR3 length: 15; D gene: TRBD1; CDR3 DNA: TGCGCCAGCAGCCAAGGGACAGGGATGAACACTGAAGCTTTCTTT; CDR3 protein: CASSQGTGMNTEAFF
J gene: TRBJ2-2; V gene: TRBV28; clone size: many; CDR3 length: 14; D gene: -; CDR3 DNA: TGTGCCAGCAGTGGGAGGCCCAACACCGGGGAGCTGTTTTTT; CDR3 protein: CASSGRPNTGELFF
J gene: TRBJ2-3; V gene: TRBV18; clone size: few; CDR3 length: 12; D gene: -; CDR3 DNA: TGTGCCAGCTTTGGAGTCACAGATACGCAGTATTTT; CDR3 protein: CASFGVTDTQYF
J gene: TRBJ2-7; V gene: TRBV20-1; clone size: many; CDR3 length: 15; D gene: TRBD2; CDR3 DNA: TGCAGTGCCCCTGACCGGGGCGGGAGGGCCTACGAGCAGTACTTC; CDR3 protein: CSAPDRGGRAYEQYF
J gene: TRBJ2-5; V gene: TRBV28; clone size: many; CDR3 length: 14; D gene: TRBD1; CDR3 DNA: TGTGCCAGCAGTTTGCGGACAGGGGGGGAGACCCAGTACTTC; CDR3 protein: CASSLRTGGETQYF
J gene: TRBJ1-4; V gene: TRBV4-3; clone size: -; CDR3 length: 18; D gene: -; CDR3 DNA: TGCGCCAGCAGCCAAGATGGCAGACCCGCCGCAACTAATGAAAAACTGTTTTTT; CDR3 protein: CASSQDGRPAATNEKLFF
J gene: TRBJ2-5; V gene: TRBV20-1; clone size: -; CDR3 length: 12; D gene: -; CDR3 DNA: TGCAGTGCTAGAGATCCCCTTGGGACCCAGTACTTC; CDR3 protein: CSARDPLGTQYF
J gene: TRBJ2-7; V gene: TRBV6-5; clone size: many; CDR3 length: 17; D gene: TRBD2; CDR3 DNA: TGTGCCAGCAGTTACTCGGGCCTAGCGGGGTTCTCCTACGAGCAGTACTTC; CDR3 protein: CASSYSGLAGFSYEQYF
J gene: TRBJ2-3; V gene: TRBV7-2; clone size: many; CDR3 length: 10; D gene: -; CDR3 DNA: TGTGCCAGCTTTCTTGATACGCAGTATTTT; CDR3 protein: CASFLDTQYF
J gene: TRBJ1-6; V gene: TRBV20-1; clone size: few; CDR3 length: 14; D gene: -; CDR3 DNA: TGCAGTGCTCACCCTACAGGGCGGAATTCACCCCTCCACTTT; CDR3 protein: CSAHPTGRNSPLHF
J gene: TRBJ2-1; V gene: TRBV14; clone size: -; CDR3 length: 17; D gene: -; CDR3 DNA: TGTGCCAGCAGCCCTCGGTGGGGGGCGAGCTCCTACAATGGGCAGTTCTTC; CDR3 protein: CASSPRWGASSYNGQFF
J gene: TRBJ2-3; V gene: TRBV28; clone size: many; CDR3 length: 16; D gene: TRBD2; CDR3 DNA: TGTGCCAGCAGTTGGGGACTAGCGGGAATCACAGATACGCAGTATTTT; CDR3 protein: CASSWGLAGITDTQYF
J gene: TRBJ2-3; V gene: TRBV30; clone size: many; CDR3 length: 17; D gene: -; CDR3 DNA: TGTGCCTGGAGTTCGTGGACGGACAGAGCGAGCAGAGATACGCAGTATTTT; CDR3 protein: CAWSSWTDRASRDTQYF
J gene: TRBJ1-2; V gene: TRBV19; clone size: many; CDR3 length: 15; D gene: -; CDR3 DNA: TGTGCCAGTAGTATAGTCCCTCCCTTGGACGATGGCTACACCTTC; CDR3 protein: CASSIVPPLDDGYTF
J gene: TRBJ2-1; V gene: TRBV27; clone size: many; CDR3 length: 15; D gene: TRBD2; CDR3 DNA: TGTGCCAGCGGACGACTAGCGGGAGCATACAATGAGCAGTTCTTC; CDR3 protein: CASGRLAGAYNEQFF
J gene: TRBJ1-6; V gene: TRBV7-8; clone size: few; CDR3 length: 15; D gene: -; CDR3 DNA: TGTGCCAGCAGCTTAGACAGTTATTATAATTCACCCCTCCACTTT; CDR3 protein: CASSLDSYYNSPLHF
J gene: TRBJ1-2; V gene: TRBV11-2; clone size: many; CDR3 length: 13; D gene: TRBD1; CDR3 DNA: TGTGCCAGCAGCCAACAGGGGAAAGAGGGCTACACCTTC; CDR3 protein: CASSQQGKEGYTF
J gene: TRBJ2-2; V gene: TRBV10-2; clone size: few; CDR3 length: 12; D gene: -; CDR3 DNA: TGCGCCAGCAGCGGGATTTCCGGGGAGCTGTTTTTT; CDR3 protein: CASSGISGELFF
J gene: TRBJ2-7; V gene: TRBV28; clone size: many; CDR3 length: 11; D gene: -; CDR3 DNA: TGTGCCAGCAGTTGGAACTACGAGCAGTACTTC; CDR3 protein: CASSWNYEQYF
J gene: TRBJ2-1; V gene: TRBV11-2; clone size: many; CDR3 length: 15; D gene: -; CDR3 DNA: TGTGCCAGCAGCGGCGGTTCGGTTCGGGCCAATGAGCAGTTCTTC; CDR3 protein: CASSGGSVRANEQFF
J gene: TRBJ2-1; V gene: TRBV6-1; clone size: many; CDR3 length: 15; D gene: -; CDR3 DNA: TGTGCCAGCACCATCGGGGGTAGCGGACGGAATGAGCAGTTCTTC; CDR3 protein: CASTIGGSGRNEQFF
J gene: TRBJ1-5; V gene: TRBV30; clone size: -; CDR3 length: 13; D gene: -; CDR3 DNA: TGTGCCTGGGCTAACAGGAGCAATCAGCCCCAGCATTTT; CDR3 protein: CAWANRSNQPQHF
J gene: TRBJ1-5; V gene: TRBV6-1; clone size: many; CDR3 length: 15; D gene: -; CDR3 DNA: TGTGCCAGCAGTAGCAGGGCGAGTCGCAATCAGCCCCAGCATTTT; CDR3 protein: CASSSRASRNQPQHF
J gene: TRBJ1-1; V gene: TRBV24-1; clone size: few; CDR3 length: 14; D gene: -; CDR3 DNA: TGTGCCACAAAAAGGGTTGGGATATACACTGTTGCTTTCTTT; CDR3 protein: CATKRVGIYTVAFF